The rows below give T cell receptor beta chains drawn from one sample of a study of cytomegalovirus exposure and HLA in healthy donors. TCRdb's table, derived via immunoSEQ multiplex PCR, lists solely in-frame clones and lacks some. Of 80,000 to 100,000 clones listed, around 75% are singletons. Sequenced input: PBMCs. Receptors were obtained from a man younger than 30 in good health and CMV-seropositive. Both conserved end residues are part of each CDR3. The size entry is marked missing in some rows and otherwise reads once, few, many or a size class.

V gene,CDR3 length,J gene,clone size,CDR3 protein
TRBV28,16,TRBJ2-6,-,CASSGQGVSGANVLTF
TRBV27,16,TRBJ1-2,-,CASSLFSGQGDYGYTF
TRBV18,13,TRBJ1-1,-,CASSNLTDTEAFF
TRBV6-1,15,TRBJ1-5,-,CASSLQGVGNQPQHF
TRBV27,18,TRBJ1-5,-,CASSLKPDRFRFNQPQHF
TRBV2,12,TRBJ2-5,-,CASSDFRETQYF
TRBV9,13,TRBJ1-3,once,CASSGQDRNTIYF
TRBV14,16,TRBJ2-7,-,CASSQDWTGGSGEQYF
TRBV7-3,12,TRBJ1-1,-,CSSSLGPGEAFF
TRBV4-2,16,TRBJ2-3,few,CASSQEAGGRTDTQYF
TRBV29-1,15,TRBJ2-7,-,CSVEDPLAGIGEQYF
TRBV6-1,17,TRBJ1-6,-,CASSAPELHGDLSPLHF
TRBV6-5,15,TRBJ2-7,-,CASSYRRSGTYEQYF
TRBV6-1,13,TRBJ2-7,-,CASNPRGSYEQYF
TRBV7-6,16,TRBJ1-5,once,CASSLAGTQGNQPQHF
TRBV5-1,15,TRBJ1-1,few,CASRPTGIPNTEAFF
TRBV27,16,TRBJ2-7,-,CASSPLAGGKEDEQYF